This T cell receptor beta chain was captured by sequencing in a study of T cell changes during pregnancy in multiple sclerosis. Germline loops: CDR1 MNHEY, CDR2 SMNVEV (reference sequence). This CDR3 is 14 amino acids long. V gave up 6 bases and J gave up 2 bases, with 11 bases separating them. The data were produced by immunoSEQ multiplex PCR, yet TCRdb's version contains in-frame clones alone and is incomplete. Of approximately 44,000 clones listed, more than 90% were seen once; the top ten hold 0.67%. The material was CD4+ T cells from peripheral blood mononuclear cells, obtained in the first trimester of pregnancy. The rearrangement joins TRBV27 to TRBJ1-3, with D possibly matching TRBD1 (6 bases). The TCR was taken from a female donor with multiple sclerosis, enrolled in a pregnancy study. CDR3 in DNA: TGTGCCAGCAGCAGGGGTAGCACTGGAAACACCATATATTTT. Amino acids: CASSRGSTGNTIYF.